The 27 T cell receptor beta chains below were found in one sample sequenced in a study of OX40 agonist ivuxolimab in advanced cancers. The data were produced by immunoSEQ multiplex PCR, yet TCRdb's version contains in-frame clones alone and is incomplete. The data hold around 70,000 clones, with around 87% observed a single time. The input for sequencing was CD4+ or CD8+ T cells sorted from blood, taken in a trial of the OX40 agonist ivuxolimab. These TCRs come from an adult with an advanced solid tumor such as melanoma, head and neck, liver or kidney cancer.

This chain links TRBV28 with TRBJ1-2, with 12 bases aligning to TRBD1. Germline V gene sequence: CDR1 MDHEN, CDR2 SYDVKM. This CDR3 contains 14 residues. V shed 7 bases and J 8 bases; nucleotides not matched to a gene: 8. The CDR3 DNA follows: TGTGCCAGCACCTGGGGACAGGGGGCCCTCGGCTACACCTTC. Encoded protein: CASTWGQGALGYTF.

This chain links TRBV9 with TRBJ2-2; D is unclear. Trimming took off 2 bases at V and 5 bases at J, with 13 bases between the two ends. The CDR3 is 15 amino acids. Looked up from germline, CDR1 is SGDLS and CDR2 is YYNGEE. CDR3 protein: CASSVASTRTGELFF. The CDR3 DNA sequence: TGTGCCAGCAGCGTGGCCTCGACAAGGACCGGGGAGCTGTTTTTT.

This clone was observed once. The chain joins TRBV5-4 to TRBJ2-7, with 8 bases identical to TRBD2. CDR1 is SGHNT, CDR2 YYREEE, per germline (reference sequence). J gave up 2 bases and V 4 bases, and 5 bases lay outside the gene matches. The CDR3 loop spans 14 amino acids. CDR3 region: CASSPGGATYEQYF. CDR3 bases: TGTGCCAGCAGCCCCGGGGGGGCTACCTACGAGCAGTACTTC.

This CDR3 reads CASIRRHGATNEKLFF. The CDR3 nucleotides are TGTGCCAGTATCCGCAGACACGGGGCAACTAATGAAAAACTGTTTTTT. V gene TRBV19 combines with J gene TRBJ1-4, with D uncertain. CDR3 size: 16 residues. V was shortened by 7 bases and J by 0 bases, with 15 bases between the two germline ends. CDR1 is LNHDA and CDR2 is SQIVND in the germline V gene (reference sequence).

This clone was seen only once. The V call is TRBV27, the J call TRBJ2-2; TRBD1 matches at 7 bases. The CDR3 consists of 14 residues. V lost 5 bases to trimming and J lost 3 bases; unmatched junction nucleotides: 3. Germline CDR1 is MNHEY and CDR2 is SMNVEV (reference sequence). This CDR3 is CASSTTGYTGELFF. CDR3 coding DNA: TGTGCCAGCAGTACGACAGGGTACACCGGGGAGCTGTTTTTT.

In its sample, this clone is medium-sized. J is TRBJ1-2 and V is TRBV20-1, with D possibly matching TRBD1 (5 bases). The CDR3 length is 11 residues. Germline V CDR1 and CDR2: DFQATT, SNEGSKA (reference sequence). V gave up 4 bases and J gave up 7 bases, with 10 bases separating them. The CDR3 loop reads CSATGSGGYTF. DNA of the CDR3: TGCAGTGCTACAGGGTCGGGTGGCTACACCTTC.

The chain has TRBV10-1 and TRBJ2-4; 7 positions agree with TRBD1. The CDR3 has 16 residues. Losses at the gene ends were 0 bases for V and 4 bases for J; bases not matched to a gene: 6. CDR1 is WNHNN and CDR2 is SYGVQD in the germline V gene (reference sequence). This chain's CDR3 is CASSESTTGRKNIQYF. For the CDR3, the DNA is TGCGCCAGCAGTGAGTCGACGACAGGGCGAAAAAACATTCAGTACTTC.

This chain connects TRBV25-1 to TRBJ2-1; 9 bases map to TRBD1. The CDR3 spans 15 residues. Germline lookup yields CDR1 MGHDK and CDR2 SYGVNS. With V trimmed by 10 bases and J by 2 bases, 9 bases remained unmatched. CDR3 sequence reads: CATRDRVRAYNEQFF. DNA of the CDR3: TGTGCCACCCGGGACAGGGTACGAGCCTACAATGAGCAGTTCTTC.

V usage is TRBV7-2 and J usage is TRBJ2-3, with D uncertain. V was trimmed by 3 bases and J by 3 bases, leaving 7 bases between them. Looked up from germline, CDR1 is SGHTA and CDR2 is FQGNSA. The CDR3 is made up of 13 amino acids. CDR3 loop: CASSFGRTDTQYF. The CDR3, as DNA: TGTGCCAGCAGCTTTGGACGTACAGATACGCAGTATTTT. Complete variable domain (other parts from reference TRBV7-2 and TRBJ2-3): GAGVSQSPSNKVTEKGKDVELRCDPISGHTALYWYRQSLGQGLEFLIYFQGNSAPDKSGLPSDRFSAERTGGSVSTLTIQRTQQEDSAVYLCASSFGRTDTQYFGPGTRLTVL.

This clone was found once. The chain has TRBV29-1 and TRBJ2-7; 10 positions match TRBD2. V lost 7 bases and J lost 5; bases outside the gene matches: 11. The length of the CDR3 is 14 residues. CDR1 SQVTM and CDR2 ANQGSEA come from the germline V gene. CDR3 sequence: CSAHGPSGSDEQYF. The CDR3 DNA reads TGCAGCGCCCATGGGCCTAGCGGGAGCGACGAGCAGTACTTC.

The CDR3 region has the DNA TGCAGCGTTCGCTTCGGGCAGGAAGCTGGAAACACCATATATTTT. It encodes CSVRFGQEAGNTIYF. J is TRBJ1-3 and V is TRBV29-1; no firm D call. V was trimmed by 5 bases and J by 2 bases, leaving 16 bases between them. The CDR3 is made up of 15 amino acids. The germline V gene has CDR1 SQVTM and CDR2 ANQGSEA.

This clone was detected once. The gene calls are TRBV28 and TRBJ2-1; D might be TRBD1 (7 bases). The CDR3 totals 19 residues. Per the germline V gene, CDR1 is MDHEN and CDR2 is SYDVKM. V lost 8 bases, J lost 4 bases, and 30 bases lay in between. The CDR3 sequence: CASGTVGQALRGIYNEQFF. In DNA form, the CDR3 reads TGTGCCAGCGGGACTGTAGGACAGGCGCTTCGCGGGATATACAATGAGCAGTTCTTC.

This chain uses TRBV19 with TRBJ2-7; D may be TRBD1 (7 bases). V was clipped by 6 bases and J by 4 bases, with 19 bases between them. The CDR3 is made up of 15 amino acids. The germline gives CDR1 LNHDA, CDR2 SQIVND (reference sequence). CDR3 in amino acids: CASRSRQGGGYEQYF. CDR3 DNA sequence: TGTGCCAGTAGGTCTAGACAGGGAGGAGGGTACGAGCAGTACTTC.

The genes are TRBV19 and TRBJ2-4; the D gene is possibly TRBD1 (5 bases). There are 16 residues in the CDR3. The germline gives CDR1 LNHDA, CDR2 SQIVND (reference sequence). V was pared by 1 base and J by 4 bases, with 14 bases between. CDR3 sequence (DNA): TGTGCCAGTAGTATAGCCCCCGGAAGGACAAAAAACATTCAGTACTTC. This sequence encodes CASSIAPGRTKNIQYF.

The chain employs TRBV28 and TRBJ2-7, with TRBD1 matching over 7 bases. The germline CDR1 and CDR2 sequences are MDHEN and SYDVKM. This CDR3 has 14 amino acids. The V segment lost 4 bases and the J segment 4 bases; nucleotides outside the gene matches: 7. CDR3 sequence (DNA): TGTGCCAGCAGTTCTAGGGACAGAGATTACGAGCAGTACTTC. Translated, it gives CASSSRDRDYEQYF.

This rearrangement joins TRBV7-2 to TRBJ2-3; TRBD2 matches at 7 bases. Germline CDR1 and CDR2: SGHTA and FQGNSA. The CDR3 covers 17 residues. After removal of 5 bases from V and 1 base from J, the junction contained 12 bases not matched to a gene. The CDR3 here is CASSKSNPAGGTDTQYF. As DNA, the CDR3 is TGTGCCAGCAGCAAATCGAACCCTGCGGGAGGCACAGATACGCAGTATTTT.

The rearrangement joins TRBV7-9 to TRBJ1-2; D remains unclear. V gave up 1 base and J gave up 6 bases, with 6 bases separating them. CDR1 is SEHNR and CDR2 is FQNEAQ in the germline V gene (reference sequence). The CDR3 loop spans 12 amino acids. CDR3 in amino acids: CASSLGIDGYTF. The CDR3 DNA reads TGTGCCAGCAGCTTAGGGATCGATGGCTACACCTTC.

This clone was recorded only once. This sequence joins TRBV7-9 and TRBJ2-7; the D is unclear. Germline V CDR1 and CDR2: SEHNR, FQNEAQ (reference sequence). V was trimmed by 1 base and J by 4 bases, leaving 5 bases between them. The CDR3 has 12 amino acids. CDR3 amino acids: CASSLVGYEQYF. The CDR3 DNA reads TGTGCCAGCAGCTTAGTCGGTTACGAGCAGTACTTC.

V and J are TRBV14 and TRBJ2-3; TRBD2 matches 11 bases. The CDR3 has 15 residues. Germline-derived CDR1 and CDR2 are SGHDN and FVKESK. V dropped 3 bases and J dropped 6; count of bases not matched to a gene: 5. This CDR3 is CASSQGLAAGDTQYF. The CDR3 coding sequence is TGTGCCAGCAGCCAGGGACTAGCGGCTGGGGATACGCAGTATTTT.

V gene TRBV7-2 combines with J gene TRBJ2-3, with 8 bases lining up with TRBD1. The CDR3 sequence is 16 residues long. V shed 3 bases and J 1 base; nucleotides not matched to a gene: 6. Per the germline V gene, CDR1 is SGHTA and CDR2 is FQGNSA. CDR3: CASSFLSGGRTDTQYF. CDR3 coding DNA: TGTGCCAGCAGCTTTTTATCAGGGGGCCGCACAGATACGCAGTATTTT. Complete variable domain (other parts from reference TRBV7-2 and TRBJ2-3): GAGVSQSPSNKVTEKGKDVELRCDPISGHTALYWYRQSLGQGLEFLIYFQGNSAPDKSGLPSDRFSAERTGGSVSTLTIQRTQQEDSAVYLCASSFLSGGRTDTQYFGPGTRLTVL.

The chain has TRBV30 and TRBJ1-2; D might be TRBD1 (6 bases). This CDR3 spans 12 amino acids. Trimming pared 1 base from V and 8 bases from J, leaving 11 bases between. Germline lookup yields CDR1 GTSNPN and CDR2 SVGIG (reference sequence). The CDR3 coding sequence is TGTGCCTGGAGTGACAGGGCGGGAGGCTACACCTTC. Its protein product is CAWSDRAGGYTF.

The chain uses TRBV5-1 and TRBJ1-3; 10 bases line up with TRBD1. Trimming cost V 5 bases and J 0 bases; bases outside gene matches: 14. The CDR3 consists of 19 residues. Per germline, CDR1 SGHRS and CDR2 YFSETQ. The CDR3 region is CASSSGTGAPLSSGNTIYF. In DNA form, the CDR3 reads TGCGCCAGCAGTTCCGGGACAGGGGCTCCTCTTAGCTCTGGAAACACCATATATTTT.

The chain carries TRBV25-1 and TRBJ2-5; 8 positions match TRBD2. V lost 5 bases to trimming and J lost 7 bases; unmatched junction nucleotides: 6. CDR3 length: 13 amino acids. The germline gives CDR1 MGHDK, CDR2 SYGVNS. DNA for the CDR3: TGTGCCAGCAGTTTATCGGGGGGGCGGACCCAGTACTTC. It encodes CASSLSGGRTQYF. Using reference TRBV25-1 and TRBJ2-5 for the parts outside the CDR3, the full variable domain is EADIYQTPRYLVIGTGKKITLECSQTMGHDKMYWYQQDPGMELHLIHYSYGVNSTEKGDLSSESTVSRIRTEHFPLTLESARPSHTSQYLCASSLSGGRTQYFGPGTRLLVL.

This sequence joins TRBV25-1 and TRBJ2-3, with 9 bases identical to TRBD2. Per germline, CDR1 MGHDK and CDR2 SYGVNS. This CDR3 region has 16 residues. V lost 6 bases, J lost 4 bases, and 11 bases stayed unmatched. The CDR3 nucleotides are TGTGCCAGCAGCGGGGTTAGCGGGAGCGGGGCAGATACGCAGTATTTT. Translating it yields CASSGVSGSGADTQYF.

J is TRBJ1-5 and V is TRBV10-3; D remains ambiguous. The germline V and J ends were trimmed by 2 bases and 5 bases, with 4 bases remaining between them. This CDR3 comprises 12 residues. Germline CDR1 reads ENHRY; CDR2 reads SYGVKD. The CDR3 reads CAISEPDQPQHF. The CDR3 region has the DNA TGTGCCATCAGTGAGCCAGATCAGCCCCAGCATTTT.

The chain employs TRBV5-4 and TRBJ2-3; 8 bases map to TRBD2. V lost 0 bases and J lost 8; bases outside the gene matches: 2. Germline CDR1 SGHNT, CDR2 YYREEE (reference sequence). The CDR3 runs to 13 residues. CDR3 sequence (DNA): TGTGCCAGCAGCTTGGCGGGGGGGCCTACGCAGTATTTT. This encodes CASSLAGGPTQYF.

V usage is TRBV9 and J usage is TRBJ2-7; 7 bases align to TRBD1. V trimming: 3 bases; J trimming: 2 bases; junction bases outside the gene matches: 5. This CDR3 comprises 14 residues. Looked up from germline, CDR1 is SGDLS and CDR2 is YYNGEE. The CDR3 loop is CASSGQGVPYEQYF. The CDR3 DNA reads as TGTGCCAGCAGCGGTCAGGGGGTTCCCTACGAGCAGTACTTC.